These T cell receptor beta chains were read from a single sample in a study of blood T cell repertoires in COVID-19. Using immunoSEQ multiplex PCR, the repertoire was profiled, and TCRdb retains in-frame clones only, with some absent. In the table there are 150,000 to 200,000 clones, roughly 77% of which are singletons. The sequenced sample was peripheral blood. The receptors come from a woman aged 40 to 50 with COVID-19, enrolled during active disease. Each CDR3 is given with its conserved first and last residue. The D gene is left open where the match is weak. Only some rows state a clone size, as once, few, many or a class for expanded clones.

.	TRBV5-5	.	TRBJ2-5	CASSPNRGGTQYF	TGTGCCAGCAGCCCCAACCGAGGGGGGACCCAGTACTTC
TRBD1	TRBV24-1	.	TRBJ1-5	CATSDGDRWWPQHF	TGTGCCACCAGTGATGGGGACAGGTGGTGGCCCCAGCATTTT
.	TRBV4-3	.	TRBJ2-5	CASSQGSETQYF	TGCGCCAGCAGCCAGGGGAGCGAGACCCAGTACTTC
.	TRBV30	.	TRBJ1-4	CAWSVSGNPNEKLFF	TGTGCCTGGAGTGTTTCGGGGAACCCTAATGAAAAACTGTTTTTT
TRBD1	TRBV14	once	TRBJ1-6	CASSQARGTGHNSPLHF	TGTGCCAGCAGCCAAGCAAGGGGGACAGGGCACAATTCACCCCTCCACTTT
TRBD2	TRBV5-4	once	TRBJ2-3	CASSFVAGGRANTQYF	TGTGCCAGCAGCTTCGTGGCGGGAGGTCGGGCGAATACGCAGTATTTT
.	TRBV6-6	.	TRBJ1-5	CACRQDVRNQPQHF	TGTGCCTGTCGACAGGATGTTCGCAATCAGCCCCAGCATTTT
TRBD1	TRBV7-3	.	TRBJ1-1	CASSLTPGQREAFF	TGTGCCAGCAGCTTAACTCCGGGACAGAGAGAAGCTTTCTTT
TRBD1	TRBV6-5	.	TRBJ1-1	CASSSFGRGDTEAFF	TGTGCCAGCAGTTCCTTCGGCAGGGGGGACACTGAAGCTTTCTTT
.	TRBV11-2	.	TRBJ2-7	CASSESSYEQYF	TGTGCCAGCAGCGAGTCTTCCTACGAGCAGTACTTC
TRBD1	TRBV6-5	.	TRBJ1-5	CASRDRAGQPQHF	TGTGCCAGCAGGGACAGGGCAGGACAGCCCCAGCATTTT
.	TRBV6-5	.	TRBJ2-7	CASSYSTGSSYEQYF	TGTGCCAGCAGTTACTCCACAGGGAGCTCCTACGAGCAGTACTTC
.	TRBV9	.	TRBJ2-7	CASSVGEPYEQYF	TGTGCCAGCAGCGTCGGGGAACCCTACGAGCAGTACTTC
.	TRBV15	.	TRBJ1-1	CATSRAQLNTEAFF	TGTGCCACCAGCAGAGCACAATTGAACACTGAAGCTTTCTTT
.	TRBV2	.	TRBJ1-1	CASSEATTVTGRAFF	TGTGCCAGCAGTGAAGCTACGACAGTAACAGGGCGGGCTTTCTTT
.	TRBV5-6	.	TRBJ1-1	CASSPSGQEAFF	TGTGCCAGCAGCCCTTCCGGACAGGAAGCTTTCTTT
.	TRBV2	.	TRBJ2-5	CASSEGQGRETQYF	TGTGCCAGCAGTGAAGGGCAAGGGAGGGAGACCCAGTACTTC